This T cell receptor beta chain was found in a study of shared clonotypes between healthy human individuals. Findings and limits, study-wide: Clonotypes shared by all four donors outscored non-shared clonotypes in generation probability.

The protocol was immunoSEQ multiplex PCR, while the TCRdb copy is restricted to in-frame clones and leaves out a portion. The repertoire holds more than 2 million clones, about 94% seen once, with 0.13% in the top ten. This clone was seen only once. Its cognate antigen is unknown. The same CDR3 can be traced to other DNA sequences in this sample. The CDR3 runs 13 residues. Germline V lookup: CDR1 SEHNR, CDR2 FQNEAQ (reference sequence). Deletions cut 5 bases from V and 5 bases from J, with 12 bases between. The sequence came from a man younger than 30 in good health. This chain joins TRBV7-9 and TRBJ2-5, with a tentative D call TRBD1 (6 bases). The sequencing sample was made of naive CD4+ T cells sorted from blood. Subset of the sample: CD45RA+ positively selected. DNA for the CDR3: TGTGCCAGCAGCCGAGCAGGGGTCGAGACCCAGTACTTC. Translating it yields CASSRAGVETQYF.